This record looks at one TCR beta chain sequence and its context. Its specific antigen is unknown. No much larger clone exists at a distance of one base, and base qualities are not known. The CDR3 holds 13 amino acids from the cysteine to the phenylalanine. Only the CDR3 region is kept as DNA, spanning 39 bases read in frame from base 1. The germline ends are 6 bases apart after V is trimmed by 1 base and J by 1 base. The germline V gene encodes CDR1 SGHRS and CDR2 YFSETQ. This specimen comes from a study of blood T cell repertoires in COVID-19 (dated by TCRdb to the early 2020s). About the investigation overall: Samples from collaborators originated in the United States, Italy and Spain and spanned both the acute and convalescent phases of COVID-19. The material from the prospective study consisted of cDNA or gDNA derived from T cells, B-cell-depleted T cells, or PBMCs. Deeply sampled blood TCRbeta repertoires from subjects exposed to, actively infected with, or recovered from COVID-19 were included in the dataset. The repertoires were released in a freely available public database meant as a resource for research on the immune response to SARS-CoV-2. Samples came from the ongoing ImmuneRACE study (first 160 participants) plus 1,254 subjects from 6 global collaborators. The sample metadata nearly always contained a de-identified subject ID, COVID-19 status, age in years and sex. Where available, HLA class I and class II types were taken from metadata supplied by the sample provider and were not determined by assay-based typing.

The collaborating institutions used their own protocols to collect whole blood in K2EDTA tubes. For TCRbeta analysis, collaborators shipped samples as frozen whole blood, isolated PBMCs, or DNA extracted from either of those sample types. The paper's findings and limits, for the study overall: How much clinical and demographic metadata was included differed by source and by participant, and the metadata was provided uncurated.

TCRbeta CDR3 regions were amplified from genomic DNA using the immunoSEQ Assay, a bias-controlled multiplex PCR. In the paper's pipeline: Within the assay, amplification of reference gene primers was used to estimate how many nucleated cells each sample contained. To quantify the absolute abundance of each unique TCRbeta CDR3 rearrangement, sequence reads were collapsed and filtered. For each sample, productive Simpson clonality was calculated by taking the square root of Simpson's diversity index across productive rearrangements. In TCRdb, the immuneACCESS table is reduced to in-frame sequences with V and J assigned. These tables do not hold every clone; where another copy was compared, an unresolved V gene accounts for under half, and the others remain unexplained. V, J and clone size were drawn from that table, and D and trimming were deduced from the DNA. A total of around 150,000 clones appear in this sample, 85% of them only once. Roughly 3% of the sample is taken by the ten largest.

The specimen was peripheral blood. This sequence originates from a human donor with acute or convalescent COVID-19. The donor label of this sample is uncertain. This sequence uses TRBV5-1 and TRBJ2-7, with no reliable assignment of the D segment. The CDR3 region: CASSLSLSYEQYF. The sequenced DNA is TGCGCCAGCAGCTTGTCACTTTCCTACGAGCAGTACTTC.